This T cell receptor beta chain was documented in a study of T-cell reconstitution after alpha-beta-depleted transplantation in children. Overall study findings and caveats: Recipient T cells and thymic progenitors that survived gave rise to the high TCRbeta diversity observed at day 60 in some patients. At the one-year point after transplant, T-cell counts and TCRbeta diversity were found to come mostly from T cells that had been newly produced. Approximately two months post-transplant, alpha-beta T cells reportedly originated from several hundred expanded graft clones.

TCRbeta library construction was performed incorporating unique molecular identifiers. TCRdb reprocessed the PCR reads with MiXCR, giving one entry per CDR3 protein. The repertoire has 200,000 to 250,000 distinct CDR3 sequences, roughly 25% of them found once; the top ten carry 2% to 3%. Comment on this clonotype: Antigen unknown.

The material sequenced was PBMCs, taken before TCRalphabeta/CD19-depleted stem cell transplant. The sequence was obtained from a girl aged 2 to 10 with Fanconi anemia, due to receive a stem cell transplant.

The CDR3 DNA reads as TGCAGTGCCATTAGCGGGAGCGGAGAGACCCAGTACTTC. Encoded protein: CSAISGSGETQYF. The chain employs TRBV20-1 and TRBJ2-5; 9 bases map to TRBD2. The CDR3 is made up of 13 amino acids. Germline V gene data show CDR1 as DFQATT and CDR2 as SNEGSKA (reference sequence). The V and J ends lost 6 bases and 4 bases, in that order; junction bases with no gene match: 6.